This T cell receptor (beta chain) derives from a study of T cell responses to AZD1222 COVID-19 vaccine. This clone showed up just once. CDR3 size: 14 residues. The germline V gene encodes CDR1 SGHTA and CDR2 FQGNSA. The V end was cut by 3 bases, the J end by 0 bases, with 7 bases between. Sequencing was performed with immunoSEQ multiplex PCR; in TCRdb, only in-frame clones are kept and a portion is missing. The table has 120,000 or so clones, around 89% seen once. The rearrangement links TRBV7-2 to TRBJ2-3; D remains unclear. The source of this sequence is an adult who received the AZD1222 COVID-19 vaccine. The sample in question was peripheral blood, obtained 28 days after the second AZD1222 dose. CDR3 loop: CASSFSPSTDTQYF. The CDR3 nucleotides are TGTGCCAGCAGCTTTAGCCCTAGCACAGATACGCAGTATTTT.